The subject of this entry is one T cell receptor (beta chain). The sample belongs to a study of T cell changes during pregnancy in multiple sclerosis. Profiling relied on immunoSEQ multiplex PCR, and the TCRdb table lists in-frame clones only, not all of them. The sample holds over 85,000 clones; roughly 90% are singletons and the top ten take roughly 1.9%. Sequences were derived from peripheral blood, sampled in the first trimester of pregnancy. The sequence was collected from a female donor in good health, enrolled as a control in a pregnancy study.

The CDR3, as DNA: TGTGCCAGCAGTTTGGCCCTGAACACTGAAGCTTTCTTT. Translated: CASSLALNTEAFF. The chain couples TRBV27 to TRBJ1-1; D gene ambiguous. The ends were cut back, 3 bases at V and 0 bases at J, with 5 bases in the middle. CDR1 MNHEY and CDR2 SMNVEV come from the germline V gene (reference sequence). The CDR3 sequence is 13 residues long.